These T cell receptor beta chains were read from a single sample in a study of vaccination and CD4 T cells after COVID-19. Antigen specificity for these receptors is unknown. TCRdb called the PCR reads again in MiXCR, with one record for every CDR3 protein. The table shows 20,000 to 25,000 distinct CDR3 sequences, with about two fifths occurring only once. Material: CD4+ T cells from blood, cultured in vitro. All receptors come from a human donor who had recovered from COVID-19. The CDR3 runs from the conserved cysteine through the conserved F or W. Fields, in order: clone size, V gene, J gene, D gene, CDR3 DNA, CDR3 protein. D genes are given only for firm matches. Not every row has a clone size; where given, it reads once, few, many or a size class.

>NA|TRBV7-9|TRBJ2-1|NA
TGTGCCAGCAGCTTAAGGGACACACTTTCCTACAATGAGCAGTTCTTC
CASSLRDTLSYNEQFF
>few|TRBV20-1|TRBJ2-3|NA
TGCAGTGCTTGGGACCCATCCACAGATACGCAGTATTTT
CSAWDPSTDTQYF
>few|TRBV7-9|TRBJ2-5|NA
TGTGCCAGCAGCCTCAGGGCTGGCTTCCAAGAGACCCAGTACTTC
CASSLRAGFQETQYF
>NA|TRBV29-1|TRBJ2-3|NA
TGCAGCGGGGCGGTCGGTACGCAGTATTTT
CSGAVGTQYF
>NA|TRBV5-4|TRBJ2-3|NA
TGTGCCAGCAGCTTGGTAGGGGGGTTAGGCGGAGATACGCAGTATTTT
CASSLVGGLGGDTQYF
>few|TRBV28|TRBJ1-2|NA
TGTGCCAGCAGTCAACCAACCCACATACATGGCTACACCTTC
CASSQPTHIHGYTF
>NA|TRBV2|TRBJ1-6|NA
TGTGCCAGCATGGGATATTCACCCCTCCACTTT
CASMGYSPLHF
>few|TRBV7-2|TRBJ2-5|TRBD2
TGTGCCAGCGGGGGAGGGTGGACCCAGTACTTC
CASGGGWTQYF
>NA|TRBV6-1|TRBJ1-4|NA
TGTGCCAGCACCTCTGGGGGGGCGCCAAGGGAAAAACTGTTTTTT
CASTSGGAPREKLFF
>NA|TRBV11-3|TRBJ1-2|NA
TGTGCCAGCAGCGGGCGGCTGCTGTCCTCCTACGGCTACACCTTC
CASSGRLLSSYGYTF
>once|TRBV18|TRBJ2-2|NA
TGTGCCAGCTCACCGCGACTAGGGGACGGGGAGCTGTTTTTT
CASSPRLGDGELFF
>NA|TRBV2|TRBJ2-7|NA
TGTGCCAGCAGTGCTGGACAGCTCCCCTACGAGCAGTACTTC
CASSAGQLPYEQYF
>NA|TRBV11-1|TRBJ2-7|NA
TGTGCCAGCGGGAAGGGGCACCCGATCGAGCAGTACTTC
CASGKGHPIEQYF
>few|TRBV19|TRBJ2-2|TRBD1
TGTGCCAGTATCGAGACAGGGAGAGGGGCCGGGGAGCTGTTTTTT
CASIETGRGAGELFF
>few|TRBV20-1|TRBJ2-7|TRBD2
TGCAGTGCTAGACCTGGGGCGGGAGGTTCCTACGAGCAGTACTTC
CSARPGAGGSYEQYF
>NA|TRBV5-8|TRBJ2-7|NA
TGTGCCAGCAGCTTGGACGGATTCGGGGAGCAGTACTTC
CASSLDGFGEQYF
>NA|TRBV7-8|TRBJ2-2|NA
TGTGCCAGCAGCCCCCGCAGGGAGAACACCGGGGAGCTGTTTTTT
CASSPRRENTGELFF
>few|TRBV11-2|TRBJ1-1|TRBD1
TGTGCCAGCAGCCTGTGGACAGGGGTGACTGAAGCTTTCTTT
CASSLWTGVTEAFF
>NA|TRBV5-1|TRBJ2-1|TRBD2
TGCGCCAGCAGCTACCCTTACGGCGGGACTAGCGGGACCCACAATGAGCAGTTCTTC
CASSYPYGGTSGTHNEQFF